One and the same sample provided the 9 T cell receptor beta chains below, sequenced in a study of breast tumors, draining lymph nodes, adjacent tissues. Samples came from axillary lymph nodes draining the breast cancer. TCRdb re-called the multiplex PCR reads through MiXCR, storing one row per CDR3 protein. The data show approximately 88,000 distinct CDR3 sequences, around 29% seen once. The sample consisted of axillary lymph node tissue. Receptors originate from a female donor with breast cancer. Some clones in this sample may be carry-over from other donors' samples.

On this clonotype: Relative to the germline gene, one junction end is altered; a read error may explain this. The gene calls are TRBV11-2 and TRBJ2-2; 7 bases match TRBD1. CDR3 length: 15 amino acids. CDR1 is SGHAT and CDR2 is FQNNGV in the germline V gene. The CDR3 DNA reads as TGTGCCGGCAGCTTTTTGCCAGGGGGAACCGGGGAGCTGTTCTTT. Translated: CAGSFLPGGTGELFF.

Many counts were recorded for this clonotype. The rearrangement links TRBV28 to TRBJ2-7; 8 bases match TRBD1. The CDR3 length is 14 residues. The germline V gene has CDR1 MDHEN and CDR2 SYDVKM. V gave up 6 bases and J gave up 4 bases; unmatched junction bases: 8. The CDR3 DNA is TGTGCCAGCAGACGGACAGGGCCGAATTACGAGCAGTACTTC. Protein: CASRRTGPNYEQYF.

This clonotype was found many times. This chain links TRBV6-5 with TRBJ1-5; the D gene is possibly TRBD1 (6 bases). Trimming shortened V by 2 bases and J by 2 bases, and 7 bases separated the two germline ends. Germline-derived CDR1 and CDR2 are MNHEY and SVGAGI. The length of the CDR3 is 14 residues. The chain's CDR3 is CASSYQGRNQPQHF. CDR3 sequence (DNA): TGTGCCAGCAGTTACCAGGGGCGCAATCAGCCCCAGCATTTT.

For this clonotype: A much larger clone sits a single nucleotide away, making a read error possible. The V gene is TRBV20-1, the J gene TRBJ1-3; D call uncertain. The germline V gene has CDR1 DFQATT and CDR2 SNEGSKA (reference sequence). The CDR3 has 14 amino acids. CDR3 nucleotides: TGCAGTGCTAGAGATCACGGGTTTGGAACCACCGTATATTTT. As protein: CSARDHGFGTTVYF.

V and J are TRBV25-1 and TRBJ1-2; D gene uncertain. V shed 6 bases and J shed 4 bases, with 15 bases lying between them. Germline V gene lookup returns CDR1 MGHDK and CDR2 SYGVNS. The CDR3 is 14 residues long. Here the CDR3 reads CASRGGSGIYGYTF. In DNA, the CDR3 is TGTGCCAGCAGGGGTGGGTCCGGCATCTATGGCTACACCTTC.

To note about this clonotype: A much larger clone lies a single base off, so this may be a read error. Because it lacks the conserved phenylalanine or tryptophan at the end, this CDR3 is likely a read error. This rearrangement joins TRBV7-8 to TRBJ2-2; 10 positions match TRBD2. Germline assignment: CDR1 SGHVS and CDR2 FQNEAQ. This CDR3 is built from 19 residues. CDR3 residues: CASGLSHVASGSRVGELFL. CDR3 nucleotide sequence: TGTGCCAGCGGCTTAAGTCATGTGGCTAGCGGGAGTAGGGTCGGGGAGCTGTTTCTT.

This clonotype showed up many times. The CDR3 nucleotides read TGCAGCGTTGTGGGGAGAGGGACTAGCGGAAACAATGAGCAGTTCTTC. Translating gives CSVVGRGTSGNNEQFF. The rearrangement joins TRBV29-1 to TRBJ2-1; 11 positions match TRBD2. Germline CDR1 is SQVTM and CDR2 is ANQGSEA. The CDR3 extends over 16 amino acids. Losses at the gene ends were 4 bases for V and 5 bases for J; bases not matched to a gene: 10.

This clonotype was seen ten or more times. A much larger clone lies one base from this, so it may be a read error. V and J are TRBV5-8 and TRBJ1-2; the match to TRBD1 covers 7 bases. Germline CDR1 reads SGHTS; CDR2 reads YDEGEE. V trimming: 4 bases; J trimming: 8 bases; junction bases outside the gene matches: 8. The CDR3 spans 13 residues. Here the CDR3 reads CASSNDRARGYTF. Written as DNA, the CDR3 is TGTGCCAGCAGCAACGACAGGGCGCGAGGCTACACCTTC.

This chain links TRBV2 with TRBJ2-2; no clear D gene. This CDR3 is built from 15 residues. The V gene lost 5 bases and the J gene lost 1 base, with 11 bases spanning the gap. Germline CDR1 and CDR2: SNHLY and FYNNEI. CDR3: CASSQIRVNTGELFF. CDR3 bases: TGTGCCAGCAGTCAGATACGGGTGAACACCGGGGAGCTGTTTTTT.